This note documents a single TCR beta chain sequence. The data are from a study of T cell changes during pregnancy in multiple sclerosis. Germline lookup yields CDR1 LGHNA and CDR2 YNFKEQ. This CDR3 spans 16 amino acids. With V trimmed by 0 bases and J by 4 bases, 1 base remained unmatched. The method was immunoSEQ multiplex PCR; TCRdb's version includes in-frame clones alone and lacks a portion of them. The table has tens of thousands of clones, around nine tenths seen once. The chain employs TRBV4-2 and TRBJ2-2, with TRBD2 matching over 11 bases. This clonotype originated in a female donor in good health, enrolled as a control in a pregnancy study. The sample was peripheral blood, taken in the third trimester of pregnancy. The CDR3 DNA sequence: TGTGCCAGCAGCCAAGAACTAGCGGGAGTCACCGGGGAGCTGTTTTTT. Protein sequence: CASSQELAGVTGELFF.